This TCR beta chain was sequenced in a study of human T cells and chemical hapten exposure. In TCRdb, the RACE reads were re-called with MiXCR into one record per CDR3 protein. The table lists just under 350,000 distinct CDR3 sequences, around 7% of them singletons. The time point was: patch test 1, 2 weeks after DPC sensitization. Indicated treatment: therapeutic diphenylcyclopropenone sensitization with weekly scalp DPC. The authors extracted total RNA from unfractionated whole blood. Looked up from germline, CDR1 is LGHNA and CDR2 is YSLEER. This CDR3 region has 17 residues. J was trimmed by 7 bases and V by 2 bases; bases with no gene match: 9.

This receptor was taken from a woman aged 18-29 years with alopecia areata. Some clones in this sample may be carry-over from other donors' samples. The starting material was whole blood, obtained in connection with sensitization to the hapten diphenylcyclopropenone (DPC). V is TRBV4-3 and J is TRBJ2-1, with 12 bases matching TRBD2. CDR3 amino acids: CASSQQDGGLAGNEQFF. Written as DNA, the CDR3 is TGCGCCAGCAGCCAACAGGACGGCGGACTAGCGGGAAATGAGCAGTTCTTC.